Each of the 10 T cell receptor beta chains below was sequenced from the same sample in a study of CD4 T cells in relation to SARS-CoV-2 and coronaviruses. The unexposed donors gave CD4+ T cells in about 2011-2018, prior to COVID-19. Using immunoSEQ multiplex PCR, the repertoire was profiled, and TCRdb retains in-frame clones only, with some absent. The sample has about 65,000 clones; 85% to 90% are singletons. Material: memory CD4+ T cells from PBMCs. These receptors came from a human donor in good health.

This chain connects TRBV27 to TRBJ1-6; D unclear. Per germline, CDR1 MNHEY and CDR2 SMNVEV (reference sequence). Trimming removed 9 bases from V and 0 bases from J, with 6 bases in between. The CDR3 length is 13 residues. CDR3 bases: TGTGCCAGTAGGAGCTCCTATAATTCACCCCTCCACTTT. Protein: CASRSSYNSPLHF.

The chain uses TRBV7-3 and TRBJ2-2; TRBD2 is a possible D gene (7 bases). The ends were cut back, 5 bases at V and 5 bases at J, with 24 bases in the middle. The CDR3 is made up of 18 amino acids. Germline V gene lookup returns CDR1 SGHTA and CDR2 FQGTGA. CDR3 DNA: TGTGCCAGCAGCACCCACGGGGGGCCTTCTTTAAGAACCGGGGAGCTGTTTTTT. The encoded protein is CASSTHGGPSLRTGELFF.

On this clone: The junction differs from germline at one of its ends, possibly a read error. V usage is TRBV7-7 and J usage is TRBJ2-3; 8 bases are shared with TRBD1. Germline lookup yields CDR1 SSHAT and CDR2 FNYEAQ (reference sequence). The CDR3 sequence is 11 residues long. The CDR3 coding sequence is TGTGCCAGCAGCCAAACTGGACAGGGAAATTTT. It is translated as CASSQTGQGNF.

The CDR3 DNA follows: TGTGCCAGCACCACTAGACAGTTCGAGCAGTACTTC. Translating it yields CASTTRQFEQYF. The chain carries TRBV28 and TRBJ2-7; D is perhaps TRBD1 or TRBD2 (5 bases each). Trimming removed 7 bases from V and 6 bases from J, with 13 bases in between. The CDR3 has 12 residues. Germline CDR1 reads MDHEN; CDR2 reads SYDVKM.

The rearrangement uses TRBV24-1 and TRBJ2-7; no reliable D call. The germline gives CDR1 KGHDR, CDR2 SFDVKD. This CDR3 contains 13 residues. Trimming shortened V by 4 bases and J by 3 bases, and 9 bases separated the two germline ends. CDR3 sequence reads: CATSDASVYEQYF. The CDR3 DNA reads TGTGCCACCAGTGACGCCTCCGTCTACGAGCAGTACTTC.

The chain has TRBV2 and TRBJ1-2; 9 bases are a match to TRBD1. The trim removed 6 bases at V and 1 base at J, leaving 6 bases unmatched. Per germline, CDR1 SNHLY and CDR2 FYNNEI. The CDR3 covers 15 residues. The CDR3 DNA is TGTGCCAGCAGGGCTGGACAGGGGATTAACTATGGCTACACCTTC. This codes for CASRAGQGINYGYTF.

As regards this clone: The same CDR3 is also encoded by other DNA sequences in this sample. V gene TRBV7-3 combines with J gene TRBJ2-2; D ambiguous. Trimming took off 3 bases at V and 1 base at J, with 6 bases between the two ends. The CDR3 is 14 amino acids. CDR1 and CDR2 (germline): SGHTA, FQGTGA. The CDR3 bases are TGTGCCAGCAGCTTGGGCGGGAACACCGGGGAGCTGTTTTTT. Translating gives CASSLGGNTGELFF. Variable domain in full (rest from reference TRBV7-3 and TRBJ2-2): GAGVSQTPSNKVTEKGKYVELRCDPISGHTALYWYRQSLGQGPEFLIYFQGTGAADDSGLPNDRFFAVRPEGSVSTLKIQRTERGDSAVYLCASSLGGNTGELFFGEGSRLTVL.

The chain has TRBV28 and TRBJ1-5; D unresolved. CDR1 and CDR2 from the germline V gene are MDHEN and SYDVKM. Trimming shortened V by 1 base and J by 0 bases, and 13 bases separated the two germline ends. This CDR3 comprises 17 residues. This chain's CDR3 is CASSLLMGGYSNQPQHF. CDR3 coding DNA: TGTGCCAGCAGTTTATTAATGGGAGGATATAGCAATCAGCCCCAGCATTTT.

V usage is TRBV5-1 and J usage is TRBJ1-2; D remains ambiguous. The CDR3 loop spans 14 amino acids. V was cut by 0 bases and J by 1 base, with 7 bases left in between. Germline lookup yields CDR1 SGHRS and CDR2 YFSETQ. As DNA, the CDR3 is TGCGCCAGCAGCTTGGGGGCAGTTAACTATGGCTACACCTTC. It codes for CASSLGAVNYGYTF.

The chain employs TRBV21-1 and TRBJ2-1; the DNA was not used to check the table's D call, TRBD2. TRBV21-1 is flagged as a pseudogene. This CDR3 comprises 21 residues. CDR3 in DNA: TGTGCCAGCAGCAATCCCCCGGCGGGGACTACAAAATCAAGCTCCTACAATGAGCAGTTCTTC. This encodes CASSNPPAGTTKSSSYNEQFF.